The source of this T cell receptor beta chain is a study of cytomegalovirus exposure and HLA in healthy donors. Background on the study: Roughly 80 million unique TCRs from HLA-typed donors were held in an early data release.

Study results and caveats: Among the CMV-associated chains, a few were confirmed in vitro as specific for CMV antigens. Accurate HLA-A and HLA-B prediction from TCR beta sequences was reported for most subjects. Investigators reported about 160 TCR beta chains as tied to cytomegalovirus.

Worth noting for this clone: Its antigen remains unknown.

The CDR3 length is 13 residues. Between the trimmed V and J ends, which lost 5 bases and 4 bases, there was a span of 12 bases. In germline, CDR1 is PRHDT, CDR2 FYEKMQ (reference sequence). Primers for the PCR totalled 60 Vbeta and 13 Jbeta. Assay used: immunoSEQ multiplex PCR; TCRdb lists only in-frame clones, some missing. The top ten clones hold approximately 1.1% of a sample with about 130,000 clones, 80% to 85% of them seen once. The chain employs TRBV13 and TRBJ2-7, with D tentatively TRBD2 (5 bases). The specimen sequenced was PBMCs. The receptor comes from a boy aged 5-17 years in good health and CMV-seronegative. CDR3 protein: CASSPSGVYEQYF. The CDR3 region has the DNA TGTGCCAGCAGCCCATCCGGGGTATACGAGCAGTACTTC.